This TCR beta chain originates from a study of T cell responses to AZD1222 COVID-19 vaccine. General study results and limits: Of spike-specific TCRs, nearly half reportedly target regions left unmutated in variants. It should be noted that donors were predominantly white British and more often female, and clonal diversity was possibly underestimated. The study found vaccine-associated CD4 TCRs spanning spike, dominant at 160-218 and 743-854.

A remark on this clone: Its antigen remains unidentified.

Second-dose schedules of about 4 or about 12 weeks were combined. TCRdb's table, derived via immunoSEQ multiplex PCR, lists solely in-frame clones and lacks some. The top ten clones hold 1% of a sample with 150,000 to 250,000 clones, under 95% of them seen once. The source material was peripheral blood, sampled 28 days after the second AZD1222 dose. The TCR comes from an adult who received the AZD1222 COVID-19 vaccine.

CDR3 bases: TGTGCCAGCAGTTTCTTCGGGACAGGGAATGGCTACACCTTC. It specifies CASSFFGTGNGYTF. The chain couples TRBV27 to TRBJ1-2; the match to TRBD1 covers 9 bases. CDR3 length: 14 amino acids. Trimming cost V 3 bases and J 6 bases; bases outside gene matches: 5. CDR1 MNHEY and CDR2 SMNVEV come from the germline V gene (reference sequence).